The sequence of this T cell receptor beta chain was determined in a study of shared clonotypes between healthy human individuals. Every contributor of samples was a Caucasian grown-up residing in Nashville, Tennessee. The repertoire was sequenced with immunoSEQ multiplex PCR; TCRdb's copy has only in-frame clones and lacks some. Found here are over 950,000 clones, around 77% of them singletons; the top ten hold about 0.89%. V lost 5 bases and J 3 bases, leaving 10 bases between the germline ends. The germline V gene has CDR1 LNHDA and CDR2 SQIVND (reference sequence). This CDR3 is 14 amino acids long.

The sequence was collected from a young man in good health. Some clones in this sample may be carry-over from other donors' samples. The sequenced sample consisted of memory CD4+ T cells from PBMCs. The sample's subset: CD45RA-negative fraction. This chain links TRBV19 with TRBJ1-4, with D perhaps matching TRBD1 (5 bases). CDR3 nucleotides: TGTGCCAGTAGTGGTCAGGGTTCTAATGAAAAACTGTTTTTT. Its protein is CASSGQGSNEKLFF.